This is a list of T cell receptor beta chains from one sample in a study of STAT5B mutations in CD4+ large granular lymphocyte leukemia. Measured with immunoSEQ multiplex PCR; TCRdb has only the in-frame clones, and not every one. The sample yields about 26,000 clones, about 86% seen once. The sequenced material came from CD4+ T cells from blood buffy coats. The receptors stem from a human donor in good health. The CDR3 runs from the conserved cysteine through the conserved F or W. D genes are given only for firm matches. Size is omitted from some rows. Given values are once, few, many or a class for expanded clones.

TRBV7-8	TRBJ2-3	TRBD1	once	CASTRDRVNADTQYF	TGTGCCAGCACCCGAGACAGGGTCAACGCAGATACGCAGTATTTT
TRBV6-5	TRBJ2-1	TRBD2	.	CASRRGGRSYNEQFF	TGTGCCAGCAGACGCGGCGGGAGAAGCTACAATGAGCAGTTCTTC
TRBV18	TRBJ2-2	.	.	CASSPGAGGELFF	TGTGCCAGCTCACCAGGGGCCGGCGGGGAGCTGTTTTTT
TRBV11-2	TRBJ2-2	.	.	CASSLAGAGELFF	TGTGCCAGCAGCTTAGCAGGGGCCGGGGAGCTGTTTTTT
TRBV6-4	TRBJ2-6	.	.	CASSDGAGANVLTF	TGTGCCAGCAGTGACGGGGCTGGGGCCAACGTCCTGACTTTC
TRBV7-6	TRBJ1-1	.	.	CASSLSTRNTEAFF	TGTGCCAGCAGCTTATCGACGAGGAACACTGAAGCTTTCTTT
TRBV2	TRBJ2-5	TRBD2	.	CASSTSGSGTQYF	TGTGCCAGCAGCACTAGCGGCAGTGGGACCCAGTACTTC
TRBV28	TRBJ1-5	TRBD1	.	CASSFTTGLVPQPQHF	TGTGCCAGCAGTTTCACGACAGGGTTAGTTCCGCAGCCCCAGCATTTT
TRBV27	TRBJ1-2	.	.	CASSPTQINYGYTF	TGTGCCAGCAGCCCCACACAGATTAACTATGGCTACACCTTC
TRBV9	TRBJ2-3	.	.	CASSVQPGIRTDTQYF	TGTGCCAGCAGCGTCCAACCGGGAATCCGCACAGATACGCAGTATTTT
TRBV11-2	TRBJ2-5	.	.	CASSLVHHRETQYF	TGTGCCAGCAGCTTAGTACACCACCGGGAGACCCAGTACTTC